These 9 T cell receptor beta chains came from one sample sequenced in a study of response to subunit inactivated influenza vaccine. TCRdb recomputed calls from the RT-PCR reads with MiXCR, one row per CDR3 protein. The sample lists 500,000 to 550,000 distinct CDR3 sequences, 6% to 9% occurring once. The sample here was PBMCs from blood, taken about 23 months after vaccination. The source of these receptors is a man aged 50 to 69 who received an inactivated influenza vaccine.

This clonotype was seen a few times. The rearrangement joins TRBV12-2 to TRBJ1-6. TRBV12-2 is given as a pseudogene. The CDR3 length is 18 residues. CDR3 residues: CASRPIGTGSAYNSPLHF. DNA for the CDR3: TGTGCAAGTCGCCCTATCGGGACAGGTAGCGCCTATAATTCACCCCTCCACTTT.

The table lists this clonotype with a few counts. The chain joins TRBV14 to TRBJ2-3; a possible D gene is TRBD1 (5 bases). Per the germline V gene, CDR1 is SGHDN and CDR2 is FVKESK. The CDR3 totals 13 residues. V lost 9 bases and J lost 3, with 13 bases in between. The CDR3 DNA sequence: TGTGCCAGTCATCAGGGCTCAACAGATACGCAGTATTTT. As protein: CASHQGSTDTQYF.

The chain employs TRBV6-1 and TRBJ1-6; D is perhaps TRBD1 (6 bases). Germline V gene sequence: CDR1 MNHNS, CDR2 SASEGT. Trimming removed 5 bases from V and 7 bases from J, with 15 bases in between. The CDR3 has 15 amino acids. The CDR3 is CASSRPEGDNSPLHF. CDR3 bases: TGTGCCAGCAGTCGCCCAGAGGGGGACAATTCACCCCTCCACTTT.

The CDR3 nucleotides read TGTGCCAGCAGTTACCGCTCCGCAGGAGCAAACACTGAAGCTTTCTTT. It is translated as CASSYRSAGANTEAFF. The rearrangement links TRBV6-2 or TRBV6-3 to TRBJ1-1; D is unresolved. The germline gives CDR1 MNHEY, CDR2 SVGEGT. CDR3 size: 16 residues. V gave up 2 bases and J gave up 2 bases, with 15 bases separating them.

This chain joins TRBV7-3 and TRBJ2-1; TRBD2 matches at 9 bases. CDR1 is SGHTA and CDR2 is FQGTGA in the germline V gene. V lost 0 bases and J lost 4; bases outside the gene matches: 4. This CDR3 is 16 amino acids long. CDR3 loop: CASSLTAGGNYNEQFF. The CDR3 DNA is TGTGCCAGCAGCTTAACAGCGGGAGGCAATTACAATGAGCAGTTCTTC.

This clonotype was recorded a few times. The chain employs TRBV6-2 or TRBV6-3 and TRBJ2-2, with 9 bases matching TRBD1. V lost 6 bases to trimming and J lost 6 bases; unmatched junction nucleotides: 11. CDR1 and CDR2 (germline): MNHEY, SVGEGT. This CDR3 comprises 16 residues. CDR3 bases: TGTGCCAGCAGCTTCCTGACAGGGGGAAAGGCCGGGGAGCTGTTTTTT. The encoded protein is CASSFLTGGKAGELFF.

In this sample, this clonotype turned up many times. The gene calls are TRBV7-2 and TRBJ1-3; D is perhaps TRBD1 (6 bases). V dropped 6 bases and J dropped 5 bases, with 17 bases sitting between them. Germline CDR1 and CDR2: SGHTA and FQGNSA. This CDR3 has 15 amino acids. The CDR3 sequence: CASSFGTRGRNTIYF. CDR3 nucleotide sequence: TGTGCCAGCAGTTTCGGGACACGGGGGAGAAACACCATATATTTT.

In this sample, this clonotype turned up many times. The J gene is TRBJ1-1, the V gene TRBV10-3; TRBD1 is a possible D gene (6 bases). V was pared by 6 bases and J by 3 bases, with 11 bases between. The germline V gene has CDR1 ENHRY and CDR2 SYGVKD. CDR3 length equals 13 residues. CDR3 in DNA: TGTGCCATCAGAACAGGGTTGGACACTGAAGCTTTCTTT. Its protein is CAIRTGLDTEAFF.

This clonotype was counted only a few times. The V and J genes are TRBV24-1 and TRBJ2-1, with TRBD2 identical over 10 bases. V trimming: 11 bases; J trimming: 6 bases; junction bases outside the gene matches: 12. Germline CDR1 reads KGHDR; CDR2 reads SFDVKD. The CDR3 has 15 amino acids. In DNA form, the CDR3 reads TGTGCCAGCGGGGCTAGCGGGAGCCGGATCAATGAGCAGTTCTTC. This codes for CASGASGSRINEQFF.